The 23 T cell receptor beta chains below all came from one sample that was sequenced in a study of blood T cells in healthy people across ages. PCR was performed a second time for about 6 to 12 cycles using a sample-barcoded 5' primer and a J-beta primer mix. A single record per CDR3 protein comes from TCRdb applying MiXCR to the 5' RACE reads. Of around 1,000,000 distinct CDR3 sequences listed, roughly two fifths are singletons. The sequenced sample consisted of blood. The source of these receptors is a man aged 18 to 30 in good health.

V usage is TRBV20-1 and J usage is TRBJ2-1; D tentatively fits TRBD1 or TRBD2 (7 bases each). This CDR3 has 15 amino acids. CDR1 is DFQATT, CDR2 SNEGSKA, per germline (reference sequence). V gave up 0 bases and J gave up 7 bases, with 16 bases separating them. The CDR3 DNA follows: TGCAGTGCTAGAGATCAGGGGGGGGGTTTTAATGAGCAGTTCTTC. It encodes CSARDQGGGFNEQFF.

The chain carries TRBV14 and TRBJ1-1; D remains unclear. This CDR3 comprises 12 residues. Trimming pared 4 bases from V and 6 bases from J, leaving 9 bases between. Per the germline V gene, CDR1 is SGHDN and CDR2 is FVKESK. The CDR3 bases are TGTGCCAGCAGCCGAACATGGGCTGAAGCTTTCTTT. As protein: CASSRTWAEAFF.

This chain links TRBV7-7 with TRBJ2-1; D not certain. V was shortened by 1 base and J by 8 bases, with 12 bases between the two germline ends. From germline, CDR1 is SSHAT and CDR2 FNYEAQ (reference sequence). The CDR3 spans 14 residues. CDR3 loop: CASSLGSLHDEQFF. Written as DNA, the CDR3 is TGTGCCAGCAGCTTAGGGTCCCTTCACGATGAGCAGTTCTTC.

This clonotype was seen many times. This CDR3 is CASSQDPPASTNEKLFF. As DNA, the CDR3 is TGCGCCAGCAGCCAAGATCCTCCGGCGTCCACTAATGAAAAACTGTTTTTT. The rearrangement links TRBV4-3 to TRBJ1-4; the D is unclear. Trimming shortened V by 0 bases and J by 2 bases, and 13 bases separated the two germline ends. CDR1 and CDR2 (germline): LGHNA, YSLEER. CDR3 size: 17 residues.

The rearrangement links TRBV12-3 or TRBV12-4 to TRBJ2-1, with D perhaps TRBD1 (5 bases). This CDR3 is built from 15 residues. Trimming stripped 2 bases from V and 10 bases from J, with 18 bases between. CDR3 amino acids: CASSLLDRDIPEQFF. The CDR3 bases are TGTGCCAGCAGTTTATTAGACAGAGACATCCCCGAGCAGTTCTTC.

This clonotype was recorded a few times. V and J are TRBV4-2 and TRBJ1-4; 8 nucleotides agree with TRBD1. This CDR3 contains 16 residues. J gave up 6 bases and V 1 base, and 7 bases lay outside the gene matches. Germline V gene data show CDR1 as LGHNA and CDR2 as YNFKEQ. In DNA form, the CDR3 reads TGTGCCAGCAGCCAAGTGGTCAGGGGGCGAGATGAAAAACTGTTTTTT. Protein sequence: CASSQVVRGRDEKLFF.

This clonotype was observed at least ten times. The chain couples TRBV27 to TRBJ1-2; D is unclear. V lost 0 bases and J lost 4, with 12 bases in between. The CDR3 is 15 residues long. Germline-derived CDR1 and CDR2 are MNHEY and SMNVEV (reference sequence). CDR3 protein: CASSLSSLQTYGYTF. CDR3 nucleotide sequence: TGTGCCAGCAGTTTATCGAGTCTACAGACCTATGGCTACACCTTC.

The chain recombines TRBV5-1 with TRBJ2-5; TRBD1 aligns across 8 bases. The germline gives CDR1 SGHRS, CDR2 YFSETQ. The CDR3 is 14 amino acids. With V trimmed by 4 bases and J by 4 bases, 6 bases remained unmatched. The CDR3 loop reads CASSIEDRGETQYF. CDR3 in DNA: TGCGCCAGCAGCATTGAAGACAGGGGAGAGACCCAGTACTTC.

Points on this clonotype: An end of the junction does not agree with germline; a read error may underlie this. This chain uses TRBV6-2 or TRBV6-3 with TRBJ2-5; D perhaps matches TRBD2 (5 bases). Matching the DNA end better, TRBJ2-7 makes the J call doubtful. The CDR3 has 16 amino acids. CDR1 and CDR2 from the germline V gene are MNHEY and SVGEGT. CDR3 loop: CVSSFRGWPGTYEQYF. Written as DNA, the CDR3 is TGTGTCAGCAGTTTCCGTGGCTGGCCGGGAACCTACGAGCAGTACTTC.

This chain connects TRBV6-5 to TRBJ2-3; D perhaps matches TRBD2 (6 bases). CDR1 MNHEY and CDR2 SVGAGI come from the germline V gene. The CDR3 has 14 residues. The V gene lost 7 bases and the J gene lost 2 bases, with 13 bases spanning the gap. The CDR3 sequence: CASTTGEHTDTQYF. Here the CDR3 DNA reads TGTGCCAGCACTACGGGGGAGCACACAGATACGCAGTATTTT.

The chain recombines TRBV6-1 with TRBJ1-2; D call uncertain. Per germline, CDR1 MNHNS and CDR2 SASEGT. Deletions cut 5 bases from V and 4 bases from J, with 23 bases between. The CDR3 sequence is 17 residues long. In nucleotides, the CDR3 is TGTGCCAGCAGTCGATATGCGGACGGAGGTTCTTCCTATGGCTACACCTTC. It is translated as CASSRYADGGSSYGYTF.

This clonotype was seen a handful of times. The chain couples TRBV4-1 to TRBJ1-2; tentative D call: TRBD1 (6 bases). The V end was cut by 3 bases, the J end by 5 bases, with 16 bases between. In germline, CDR1 is MGHRA, CDR2 YSYEKL. There are 15 residues in the CDR3. CDR3: CASSQPRGQPYGYTF. Written as DNA, the CDR3 is TGCGCCAGCAGCCAGCCCCGAGGACAGCCTTATGGCTACACCTTC.

This clonotype was picked up a small number of times. The chain is built from TRBV5-1 and TRBJ1-4; D unclear. The CDR3 is made up of 14 amino acids. Per germline, CDR1 SGHRS and CDR2 YFSETQ. Trimming shortened V by 0 bases and J by 8 bases, and 11 bases separated the two germline ends. The CDR3 spells CASSLEPGEEKLFF. CDR3 sequence (DNA): TGCGCCAGCAGCTTGGAACCCGGAGAGGAAAAACTGTTTTTT.

The sample holds a few counts of this clonotype. The J gene is TRBJ2-5, the V gene TRBV7-8; weak D call: TRBD2 (5 bases). The CDR3 length is 15 residues. V gave up 3 bases and J gave up 2 bases, with 13 bases separating them. Germline CDR1 and CDR2: SGHVS and FQNEAQ. The CDR3 spells CASSFFRRTQETQYF. As DNA, the CDR3 is TGTGCCAGCAGCTTCTTTCGGAGGACTCAAGAGACCCAGTACTTC.

V and J are TRBV27 and TRBJ1-1; D not resolved. The germline V gene encodes CDR1 MNHEY and CDR2 SMNVEV (reference sequence). V lost 5 bases, J lost 5 bases, and 12 bases lay in between. The CDR3 length is 13 residues. The CDR3 reads CASSVMARTEAFF. The CDR3 DNA is TGTGCCAGCAGTGTAATGGCGAGGACTGAAGCTTTCTTT.

The chain recombines TRBV20-1 with TRBJ1-1, with TRBD1 as a possible D gene (5 bases). CDR3 length: 13 residues. V lost 1 base, J lost 7 bases, and 13 bases lay in between. The germline V gene has CDR1 DFQATT and CDR2 SNEGSKA (reference sequence). The CDR3 here is CSARGVQEIEAFF. CDR3 in DNA: TGCAGTGCTAGAGGAGTACAGGAGATTGAAGCTTTCTTT.

V is TRBV4-3 and J is TRBJ1-6, with D perhaps matching TRBD1 (5 bases). V was trimmed by 0 bases and J by 10 bases, leaving 16 bases between them. Germline lookup yields CDR1 LGHNA and CDR2 YSLEER. The length of the CDR3 is 16 residues. CDR3 in amino acids: CASSQDRDPTDSPLHF. The CDR3 DNA sequence: TGCGCCAGCAGCCAAGATCGGGACCCGACCGACTCACCCCTCCACTTT.

The rearrangement joins TRBV12-3 or TRBV12-4 to TRBJ1-5, with a tentative D call TRBD1 (5 bases). V shed 5 bases and J shed 3 bases, with 11 bases lying between them. CDR3 length equals 14 residues. For the CDR3, the DNA is TGTGCCAGCAGTGCGGGGCCCTTCAATCAGCCCCAGCATTTT. This codes for CASSAGPFNQPQHF.

This clonotype was seen a few times. The chain has TRBV11-2 and TRBJ2-5; possible D gene TRBD2, 6 bases. Trimming shortened V by 1 base and J by 7 bases, and 16 bases separated the two germline ends. This CDR3 contains 15 residues. Germline-derived CDR1 and CDR2 are SGHAT and FQNNGV. This CDR3 is CASSLGRGLGLTQYF. The DNA of the CDR3 is TGTGCCAGCAGCTTAGGTCGGGGGTTAGGGTTGACCCAGTACTTC.

The chain joins TRBV4-1 to TRBJ2-3, with D possibly matching TRBD1 (5 bases). The V gene's germline CDR1 is MGHRA and CDR2 YSYEKL. The CDR3 length is 15 residues. Trimming removed 7 bases from V and 0 bases from J, with 14 bases in between. CDR3 protein: CASTQLQGSTDTQYF. The CDR3 bases are TGCGCCAGCACCCAGCTTCAGGGCAGCACAGATACGCAGTATTTT.

This rearrangement joins TRBV11-2 to TRBJ2-7; D gene ambiguous. The CDR3 has 15 amino acids. Germline V gene sequence: CDR1 SGHAT, CDR2 FQNNGV. The V end lost 0 bases, the J end lost 2 bases, and 11 bases lay between the germline ends. The CDR3 region is CASSLDQIGTYEQYF. The CDR3 DNA reads as TGTGCCAGCAGCTTAGATCAAATAGGGACCTACGAGCAGTACTTC.

This sequence joins TRBV20-1 and TRBJ1-2; no firm D call. Germline CDR1 is DFQATT and CDR2 is SNEGSKA (reference sequence). CDR3 length: 16 residues. Between the trimmed V and J ends, which lost 0 bases and 0 bases, there was a span of 14 bases. In DNA form, the CDR3 reads TGCAGTGCTAGAGATAGGGCCGGGAAAGCTAACTATGGCTACACCTTC. This encodes CSARDRAGKANYGYTF.

This chain connects TRBV9 to TRBJ1-4, with a weak D call TRBD1 (5 bases). Germline CDR1 is SGDLS and CDR2 is YYNGEE. The CDR3 extends over 16 amino acids. Trimming cost V 0 bases and J 2 bases, with 11 bases left between them. CDR3 region: CASSVAYGGTNEKLFF. The CDR3 bases are TGTGCCAGCAGCGTAGCTTACGGGGGGACTAATGAAAAACTGTTTTTT.